This is a list of T cell receptor beta chains from one sample in a study of beta chain features in type 1 diabetes. Measured with immunoSEQ multiplex PCR; TCRdb has only the in-frame clones, and not every one. The sample shows about 330,000 clones, more than 9.5% of them seen only once. Sequencing input: naive CD4+ T cells from blood. These receptor sequences come from a woman in her 30s in good health. CDR3s include the opening cysteine and the closing phenylalanine or tryptophan. D genes are given only for firm matches. Expanded clones get a size class; other rows say once, few or many, or leave the size out.

cdr3_aa cdr3_nt j_call v_call d_call clone_size
CASSGGQFYEQYF TGTGCCAGCAGTGGGGGACAGTTTTACGAGCAGTACTTC TRBJ2-7 TRBV25-1 TRBD1 NA
CASSPISGPSYNEQFF TGTGCCAGCAGCCCAATTAGCGGGCCCTCCTACAATGAGCAGTTCTTC TRBJ2-1 TRBV11-2 TRBD2 few
CASSYSGSPTGETQYF TGTGCCAGCAGTTACTCGGGCTCACCCACGGGGGAGACCCAGTACTTC TRBJ2-5 TRBV6-5 NA NA
CATSRDRGQNEQYF TGTGCCACCAGCAGAGATCGAGGACAGAACGAGCAGTACTTC TRBJ2-7 TRBV15 NA NA
CASSRPGTSGRKETQYF TGTGCCAGCAGCCGTCCTGGGACTAGCGGGAGGAAAGAGACCCAGTACTTC TRBJ2-5 TRBV7-2 TRBD2 few
CASSSPTGPTNTIYF TGTGCCAGCAGCTCACCGACAGGACCGACAAACACCATATATTTT TRBJ1-3 TRBV7-9 NA NA
CATSSEIGRNSYNEQFF TGTGCCACCAGCAGTGAAATCGGGAGAAACTCCTACAATGAGCAGTTCTTC TRBJ2-1 TRBV15 NA NA
CASKTSWNEQFF TGTGCCAGCAAGACTAGTTGGAATGAGCAGTTCTTC TRBJ2-1 TRBV6-6 NA NA
CAISGTGLNTEAFF TGTGCCATCAGTGGAACAGGGTTGAACACTGAAGCTTTCTTT TRBJ1-1 TRBV10-3 NA NA
CASSRLAGGSYNEQFF TGTGCCAGCAGTCGACTAGCGGGAGGGTCTTACAATGAGCAGTTCTTC TRBJ2-1 TRBV7-2 TRBD2 NA
CARGTIWGLAEETQYF TGTGCCAGGGGAACGATTTGGGGACTAGCGGAAGAGACCCAGTACTTC TRBJ2-5 TRBV2 TRBD2 NA
CASSLAGGPYEQYF TGTGCCAGCAGCTTAGCGGGAGGGCCCTACGAGCAGTACTTC TRBJ2-7 TRBV7-6 TRBD2 NA
CASSLFGVSTDTQYF TGTGCCAGCAGCTTATTCGGGGTTAGCACAGATACGCAGTATTTT TRBJ2-3 TRBV7-3 NA NA
CASSPGSSGELFF TGTGCCAGCAGCCCGGGGTCGTCCGGGGAGCTGTTTTTT TRBJ2-2 TRBV9 NA few
CASSLYLMPGEKETQYF TGTGCCAGCAGCTTATACCTGATGCCGGGGGAGAAAGAGACCCAGTACTTC TRBJ2-5 TRBV11-2 NA NA
CASNQVPKNIQYF TGTGCCAGTAACCAGGTGCCCAAAAACATTCAGTACTTC TRBJ2-4 TRBV6-4 NA NA
CASSITGVSSYEQYF TGTGCCAGCAGCATAACAGGGGTAAGCTCCTACGAGCAGTACTTC TRBJ2-7 TRBV27 TRBD1 NA
CASSSPGVSTDTQYF TGTGCCAGCAGTTCCCCCGGGGTTAGCACAGATACGCAGTATTTT TRBJ2-3 TRBV28 NA few
CASSQIAGNTDTQYF TGCGCCAGCAGCCAGATAGCGGGCAACACAGATACGCAGTATTTT TRBJ2-3 TRBV4-3 TRBD2 NA
CAWSVRADTQYF TGTGCCTGGAGTGTAAGAGCAGATACGCAGTATTTT TRBJ2-3 TRBV30 NA NA
CASSLRRNTGGRETQYF TGTGCCAGCAGCTTACGGAGAAACACAGGGGGCAGGGAGACCCAGTACTTC TRBJ2-5 TRBV7-2 TRBD1 NA
CASSLGNAYQETQYF TGTGCCAGCAGCTTAGGAAATGCGTACCAAGAGACCCAGTACTTC TRBJ2-5 TRBV7-6 NA few
CASSYSPGTGVYEQYF TGTGCCAGCAGTTACTCCCCCGGGACAGGGGTCTACGAGCAGTACTTC TRBJ2-7 TRBV6-5 TRBD1 few
CSVHTSGRTDTQYF TGCAGCGTTCATACTAGCGGACGCACAGATACGCAGTATTTT TRBJ2-3 TRBV29-1 TRBD2 few
CASSSLAGGLNEQFF TGTGCCAGCAGCTCCCTAGCGGGAGGGTTGAATGAGCAGTTCTTC TRBJ2-1 TRBV7-2 TRBD2 few
CSADEGAYNEQFF TGCAGCGCTGACGAGGGGGCCTACAATGAGCAGTTCTTC TRBJ2-1 TRBV29-1 NA few